This T cell receptor beta chain was identified during a study of blood T cell repertoires in COVID-19. The CDR3 is 13 amino acids. The J segment lost 4 bases and the V segment lost 6 bases, leaving 3 bases of the junction unmatched. CDR1 MNHNS and CDR2 SASEGT come from the germline V gene. Libraries were prepared by immunoSEQ multiplex PCR; TCRdb keeps only in-frame clonotypes and omits some of them. Counted here are about 150,000 clones, around 77% occurring once; the ten biggest clones make up over 6.5%. This chain uses TRBV6-1 with TRBJ2-1; 7 positions agree with TRBD1. Sequencing was done on a sample of peripheral blood. The TCR was taken from a man in his forties or fifties with active or convalescent COVID-19. The CDR3 here is CASSRDRYNEQFF. DNA for the CDR3: TGTGCCAGCAGCAGGGACAGATACAATGAGCAGTTCTTC.